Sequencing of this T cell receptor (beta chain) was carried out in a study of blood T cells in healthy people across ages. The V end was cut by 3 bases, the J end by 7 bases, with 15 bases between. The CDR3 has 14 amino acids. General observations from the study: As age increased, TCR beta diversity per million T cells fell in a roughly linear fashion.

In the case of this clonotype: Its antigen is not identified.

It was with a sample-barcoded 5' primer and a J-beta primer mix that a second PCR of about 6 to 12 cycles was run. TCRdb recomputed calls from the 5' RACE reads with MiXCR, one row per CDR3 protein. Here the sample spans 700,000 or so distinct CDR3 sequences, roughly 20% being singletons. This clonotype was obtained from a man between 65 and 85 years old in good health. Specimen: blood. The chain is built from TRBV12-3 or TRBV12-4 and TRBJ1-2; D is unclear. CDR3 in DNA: TGTGCCAGCAGTTTGGGAGCCAACCGGGGTGGCTACACCTTC. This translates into CASSLGANRGGYTF.